This T cell receptor beta chain was profiled in a study of blood T cell repertoires in COVID-19. V trimming: 0 bases; J trimming: 5 bases; junction bases outside the gene matches: 6. The CDR3 runs 16 residues. Germline lookup yields CDR1 SGHRS and CDR2 YFSETQ. In the authors' methods: Reference gene primer amplification yielded estimated nucleated cell counts. TCRdb's copy holds only in-frame clones and misses some; the assay was immunoSEQ multiplex PCR. V and J calls and clone size are copied from that table; D and trimming were computed from the DNA. Of nearly 110,000 clones listed, about nine tenths are singletons.

The clonotype comes from a woman aged 25-40 years with acute or convalescent COVID-19. The source material was peripheral blood. The chain links TRBV5-1 to TRBJ2-5; 11 bases fit TRBD2. In nucleotides, the CDR3 is TGCGCCAGCAGCTTGGCGCTAGCGGGGGGTCGGGAGACCCAGTACTTC. Translating gives CASSLALAGGRETQYF. The full variable domain, its missing parts supplied by reference TRBV5-1 and TRBJ2-5, is KAGVTQTPRYLIKTRGQQVTLSCSPISGHRSVSWYQQTPGQGLQFLFEYFSETQRNKGNFPGRFSGRQFSNSRSEMNVSTLELGDSALYLCASSLALAGGRETQYFGPGTRLLVL.